This T cell receptor (beta chain) was observed in a study of somatic mutations in cytotoxic T cells in rheumatoid arthritis. General observations from the study: A largest CD8+ clone above 20% of CD8+ cells occurred in 8 of 65 patients.

The V segment lost 0 bases and the J segment 4 bases; nucleotides outside the gene matches: 1. The CDR3 loop spans 15 amino acids. Germline CDR1 and CDR2: LGHNA and YSLEER. TCRdb keeps only in-frame clones here, not all; method: immunoSEQ multiplex PCR. The sample has 15,000 to 20,000 clones, 70% to 80% seen once. As healthy controls, the study included blood donors who had a median age of about 51 years (range about 21-80) and were approximately 55% female. Regarding this clone: Its antigen is not identified.

The receptor comes from a man aged 55 to 70 in good health. Sequencing input: CD8+ T cells sorted from blood. The J gene is TRBJ1-2, the V gene TRBV4-3; TRBD1 matches 11 bases. CDR3 nucleotide sequence: TGCGCCAGCAGCCAAGAAGGGACAGGGGGCTATGGCTACACCTTC. The encoded protein is CASSQEGTGGYGYTF.